This T cell receptor beta chain was observed in a study of blood T cell repertoires in COVID-19. About the study: From the United States, Italy and Spain came samples of acute and convalescent COVID-19.

Participants were aged 18 to 89 years from approximately 24 US areas. Grouping used clinical history reported by participants in a survey and questionnaire. Recovered status in Cohort 3 required two negative PCRs, clearance, or symptom resolution. V dropped 2 bases and J dropped 0 bases, with 20 bases sitting between them. CDR1 and CDR2 from the germline V gene are MDHEN and SYDVKM. The length of the CDR3 is 18 residues. Here immunoSEQ multiplex PCR was the method, and the copy in TCRdb shows in-frame clones only, minus some. The sample shows 150,000 to 250,000 clones, roughly 80% of them seen only once.

Sequenced: PBMCs or T cells enriched from blood (not recorded which). The genes are TRBV28 and TRBJ2-7, with a weak D call TRBD2 (6 bases). The TCR comes from a man between 35 and 55 years old who had recovered from COVID-19. The CDR3 loop reads CASSLDISLGGISYEQYF. In DNA form, the CDR3 reads TGTGCCAGCAGTTTAGACATAAGTTTAGGCGGGATCTCCTACGAGCAGTACTTC. The variable domain in full, with the rest retrieved from reference TRBV28 and TRBJ2-7, is DVKVTQSSRYLVKRTGEKVFLECVQDMDHENMFWYRQDPGLGLRLIYFSYDVKMKEKGDIPEGYSVSREKKERFSLILESASTNQTSMYLCASSLDISLGGISYEQYFGPGTRLTVT.